What follows describes a single T cell receptor (beta chain). The record originates from a study of blood T cell repertoires in COVID-19. Study in general: Specimens from acute and convalescent COVID-19 originated in the United States, Italy and Spain. Sources were T cells, B-cell-depleted T cells, or PBMCs; the material itself was cDNA or gDNA.

There are 16 residues in the CDR3. J was trimmed by 0 bases and V by 3 bases; bases with no gene match: 4. The germline V gene has CDR1 SEHNR and CDR2 FQNEAQ (reference sequence). This table comes from immunoSEQ multiplex PCR, and its TCRdb copy is limited to in-frame clones, with some not included. Counted here are around 150,000 clones, around 85% occurring once; the ten biggest clones make up roughly 3.4%. Sequenced material: peripheral blood. This sequence joins TRBV7-9 and TRBJ2-1, with 8 bases aligning to TRBD2. The source is a man between 65 and 85 years old with acute or convalescent COVID-19. The CDR3 region has the DNA TGTGCCAGCAGCTTTAGCGGGGCTGGCTCCTACAATGAGCAGTTCTTC. This sequence encodes CASSFSGAGSYNEQFF.